Below are 23 T cell receptor beta chains sequenced from a single sample in a study of cytomegalovirus exposure and HLA in healthy donors (dated by TCRdb to the late 2010s). Library preparation was by the immunoSEQ multiplex PCR assay. The multiplex PCR relied on a mix of 60 forward primers for TCR Vbeta segments and 13 reverse primers for TCR Jbeta segments. Entries here come from immuneACCESS through TCRdb and include only in-frame sequences with V and J called. Some clones fail to appear in such tables; in the studies checked, an unresolved V gene covers under half of the shortfall, and the cause of the remainder is unknown. Present in this sample are approximately 97,000 clones, about 80% of which were seen just once. The ten largest clones add up to less than 3.5% of the sample. The sample taken for sequencing was PBMCs. The origin of the receptors is a male donor in good health and CMV-seropositive.

V gene TRBV7-8 combines with J gene TRBJ1-4, with D hard to call. Germline CDR1 reads SGHVS; CDR2 reads FQNEAQ. V was cut by 3 bases and J by 6 bases, with 11 bases left in between. This CDR3 spans 14 amino acids. In nucleotides, the CDR3 is TGTGCCAGCAGCTTGGGAGGGAGCTATGAAAAACTGTTTTTT. Amino acids: CASSLGGSYEKLFF.

This rearrangement joins TRBV6-5 to TRBJ2-2; unclear D gene. Germline V CDR1 and CDR2: MNHEY, SVGAGI. Trimming shortened V by 8 bases and J by 1 base, and 5 bases separated the two germline ends. The CDR3 consists of 12 residues. The CDR3 coding sequence is TGTGCCAGCGGGCAGAACACCGGGGAGCTGTTTTTT. This codes for CASGQNTGELFF.

The chain employs TRBV4-2 and TRBJ2-1; TRBD1 is a possible D gene (5 bases). V lost 0 bases and J lost 3, with 9 bases in between. The germline gives CDR1 LGHNA, CDR2 YNFKEQ. The CDR3 is 15 residues long. CDR3 in DNA: TGTGCCAGCAGCCAAGATTGGGGCCTCTACAATGAGCAGTTCTTC. It translates to CASSQDWGLYNEQFF.

The chain recombines TRBV9 with TRBJ1-1; TRBD1 aligns across 7 bases. CDR1 and CDR2 from the germline V gene are SGDLS and YYNGEE. After removal of 5 bases from V and 9 bases from J, the junction contained 10 bases not matched to a gene. CDR3 size: 13 residues. This chain's CDR3 is CASSTGTVGKAFF. The CDR3 nucleotides read TGTGCCAGCAGTACCGGGACAGTGGGCAAAGCTTTCTTT.

The V call is TRBV6-8, the J call TRBJ2-2; the D gene is possibly TRBD2 (7 bases). CDR1 and CDR2 (germline): MNHGY, SAAAGT. The CDR3 runs 14 residues. Trimming removed 9 bases from V and 7 bases from J, with 18 bases in between. The CDR3, as DNA: TGTGCCAGACTAGGGGGGGCCGTGGGCGGGGAGCTGTTTTTT. It encodes CARLGGAVGGELFF.

This clone was seen just once. The rearrangement links TRBV7-9 to TRBJ2-1; D may be TRBD2 (5 bases). V gave up 5 bases and J gave up 0 bases, with 8 bases separating them. This CDR3 is 14 amino acids long. CDR1 is SEHNR and CDR2 is FQNEAQ in the germline V gene (reference sequence). CDR3 DNA: TGTGCCAGCAGCGAGGGTAGCTCCTACAATGAGCAGTTCTTC. As protein: CASSEGSSYNEQFF.

The chain has TRBV10-3 and TRBJ1-1; D might be TRBD1 (6 bases). V gave up 4 bases and J gave up 3 bases, with 6 bases separating them. Per the germline V gene, CDR1 is ENHRY and CDR2 is SYGVKD. The CDR3 runs 12 residues. CDR3 amino acids: CAISAGDTEAFF. The CDR3 DNA sequence: TGTGCCATCAGTGCAGGGGACACTGAAGCTTTCTTT.

This clone turned up a few times. V gene TRBV4-3 combines with J gene TRBJ1-2; 8 positions match TRBD1. Trimming at V came to 1 base and at J to 8 bases, leaving 15 bases not matched to a gene. CDR1 and CDR2 (germline): LGHNA, YSLEER. This CDR3 region has 17 residues. CDR3 residues: CASSQAPLAQGVGGYTF. CDR3 coding DNA: TGCGCCAGCAGCCAAGCCCCTTTGGCACAGGGGGTGGGGGGCTACACCTTC.

The rearrangement links TRBV25-1 to TRBJ2-5; perhaps TRBD1 as D (6 bases). The CDR3 has 16 residues. Germline assignment: CDR1 MGHDK and CDR2 SYGVNS. V was shortened by 7 bases and J by 5 bases, with 23 bases between the two germline ends. The CDR3, as DNA: TGTGCCAGCAATCCTCGTGACAGGCCAGGCGGGGAGACCCAGTACTTC. Amino acids: CASNPRDRPGGETQYF.

The rearrangement links TRBV18 to TRBJ2-2, with 12 bases that match TRBD2. J gave up 3 bases and V 0 bases, and 5 bases lay outside the gene matches. Looked up from germline, CDR1 is KGHSH and CDR2 is LQKENI. The CDR3 length is 18 residues. CDR3 amino acids: CASSPPLLAGGYTGELFF. CDR3 coding DNA: TGTGCCAGCTCACCACCGCTACTAGCGGGGGGTTACACCGGGGAGCTGTTTTTT.

The V and J genes are TRBV18 and TRBJ1-3, with D possibly being TRBD1 (5 bases). Germline CDR1 is KGHSH and CDR2 is LQKENI. The length of the CDR3 is 14 residues. V lost 2 bases and J lost 0, with 5 bases in between. The CDR3 spells CASSPDSSGNTIYF. The DNA for the CDR3 is TGTGCCAGCTCACCAGACAGCTCTGGAAACACCATATATTTT.

This sequence joins TRBV25-1 and TRBJ1-1; D not certain. Trimming took 3 bases from V and 11 from J, leaving 16 bases between them. The CDR3 runs to 13 residues. Germline CDR1 and CDR2: MGHDK and SYGVNS. CDR3 sequence: CASSDALLRRAFF. CDR3 DNA sequence: TGTGCCAGCAGTGACGCCTTACTAAGGAGGGCTTTCTTT.

The chain couples TRBV19 to TRBJ2-2; D might be TRBD2 (5 bases). Germline values: CDR1 LNHDA, CDR2 SQIVND (reference sequence). V lost 8 bases and J 5 bases, leaving 9 bases between the germline ends. The CDR3 runs to 12 residues. CDR3 coding DNA: TGTGCCAGTCATCGGGGAACCGGGGAGCTGTTTTTT. It encodes CASHRGTGELFF.

This chain joins TRBV30 and TRBJ1-1; maybe TRBD1 (5 bases). From germline, CDR1 is GTSNPN and CDR2 SVGIG (reference sequence). Trimming removed 4 bases at V and 6 bases at J, with 15 bases between. The CDR3 sequence is 13 residues long. CDR3 nucleotides: TGTGCCTGGATGCTAGGGGCATGGGCTGAAGCTTTCTTT. This translates into CAWMLGAWAEAFF.

J is TRBJ2-1 and V is TRBV4-2, with D possibly being TRBD2 (5 bases). V was shortened by 1 base and J by 7 bases, with 8 bases between the two germline ends. This CDR3 has 13 amino acids. In germline, CDR1 is LGHNA, CDR2 YNFKEQ. DNA for the CDR3: TGTGCCAGCAGCCAAGCCGGGGTTAATGAGCAGTTCTTC. This gives the protein CASSQAGVNEQFF.

The chain uses TRBV27 and TRBJ2-7, with D perhaps matching TRBD1 (6 bases). V lost 6 bases and J lost 1, with 13 bases in between. Germline values: CDR1 MNHEY, CDR2 SMNVEV (reference sequence). This CDR3 region has 14 residues. In DNA form, the CDR3 reads TGTGCCAGCAGCTCTAACAGGGTTTCCTACGAGCAGTACTTC. This translates into CASSSNRVSYEQYF.

The chain is built from TRBV6-1 and TRBJ1-2, with 9 positions matching TRBD1. V was pared by 1 base and J by 4 bases, with 4 bases of the junction left unmatched. The germline V gene has CDR1 MNHNS and CDR2 SASEGT. There are 15 residues in the CDR3. The CDR3 reads CASSEGQGVSYGYTF. For the CDR3, the DNA is TGTGCCAGCAGTGAAGGACAGGGGGTCTCCTATGGCTACACCTTC.

CDR3 sequence (DNA): TGTGCCAGCAGCCCCTTGTCCGGGACACCGGGCCCCGGGGAGCTGTTTTTT. Translated: CASSPLSGTPGPGELFF. The chain links TRBV7-2 to TRBJ2-2, with D tentatively TRBD1 (6 bases). The V end lost 5 bases, the J end lost 6 bases, and 22 bases lay between the germline ends. The CDR3 consists of 17 residues. Looked up from germline, CDR1 is SGHTA and CDR2 is FQGNSA.

This clone was detected only a few times. The chain is built from TRBV18 and TRBJ1-5, with no clear D. Between the trimmed V and J ends, which lost 3 bases and 4 bases, there was a span of 7 bases. This CDR3 is built from 13 residues. Germline V gene lookup returns CDR1 KGHSH and CDR2 LQKENI. The CDR3 region has the DNA TGTGCCAGCTCACCGACTGGTAATCAGCCCCAGCATTTT. This codes for CASSPTGNQPQHF.

This chain joins TRBV7-6 and TRBJ2-7; tentative D call: TRBD1 (7 bases). The CDR3 spans 14 residues. Between the trimmed V and J ends, which lost 1 base and 5 bases, there was a span of 12 bases. Germline lookup yields CDR1 SGHVS and CDR2 FNYEAQ. Here the CDR3 reads CASSLGPGGNEQYF. CDR3 bases: TGTGCCAGCAGCTTAGGCCCAGGGGGGAACGAGCAGTACTTC.

The CDR3 is CASSSQFTEAFF. The CDR3 DNA reads as TGTGCCAGCAGTTCCCAATTTACTGAAGCTTTCTTT. V and J are TRBV27 and TRBJ1-1; D is unresolved. Germline CDR1 reads MNHEY; CDR2 reads SMNVEV (reference sequence). The length of the CDR3 is 12 residues. V was shortened by 4 bases and J by 5 bases, with 8 bases between the two germline ends.

V and J are TRBV6-5 and TRBJ2-3, with 8 bases that match TRBD2. The germline gives CDR1 MNHEY, CDR2 SVGAGI. Losses at the gene ends were 5 bases for V and 2 bases for J; bases not matched to a gene: 3. The length of the CDR3 is 14 residues. The CDR3 DNA is TGTGCCAGCAGTCCTAGCGGGCCCACAGATACGCAGTATTTT. Protein sequence: CASSPSGPTDTQYF.

This clone was detected a few times. The rearrangement links TRBV6-1 to TRBJ1-1, with unresolved D. The CDR3 is made up of 14 amino acids. Germline-derived CDR1 and CDR2 are MNHNS and SASEGT. V gave up 6 bases and J gave up 0 bases, with 11 bases separating them. The CDR3 spells CASSLTFLNTEAFF. The CDR3 region has the DNA TGTGCCAGCAGCCTAACTTTTTTGAACACTGAAGCTTTCTTT.